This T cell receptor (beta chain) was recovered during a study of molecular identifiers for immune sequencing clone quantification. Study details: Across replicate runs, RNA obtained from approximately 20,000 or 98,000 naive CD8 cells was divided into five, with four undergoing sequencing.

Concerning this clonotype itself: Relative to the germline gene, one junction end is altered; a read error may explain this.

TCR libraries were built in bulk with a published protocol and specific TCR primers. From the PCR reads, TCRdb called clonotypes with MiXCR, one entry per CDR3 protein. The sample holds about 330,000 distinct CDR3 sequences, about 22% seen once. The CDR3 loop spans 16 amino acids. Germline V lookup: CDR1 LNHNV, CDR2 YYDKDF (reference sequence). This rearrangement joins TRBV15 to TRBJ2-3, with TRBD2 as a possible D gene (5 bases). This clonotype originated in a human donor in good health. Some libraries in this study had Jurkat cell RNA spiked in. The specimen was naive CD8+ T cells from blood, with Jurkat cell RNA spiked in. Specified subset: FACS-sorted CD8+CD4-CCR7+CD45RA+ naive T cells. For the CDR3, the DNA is TGTGCCACCAGCAGAGAGCGGGCGGGTGGCTCAGATACGCGGTATTTT. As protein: CATSRERAGGSDTRYF.